This entry lists 29 T cell receptor beta chains sequenced from one sample in a study of T cell repertoires in cytomegalovirus infection. TCRdb re-derived calls from the reads in MiXCR, one entry per CDR3 protein. The table includes about 740,000 distinct CDR3 sequences, 35% to 45% detected once. The sequencing sample was made of PBMCs. These receptors came from a human donor in good health (CMV status not recorded). Some clones in this sample may be carry-over from other donors' samples.

This clonotype was seen only a few times. The gene calls are TRBV7-9 and TRBJ1-4; no reliable D call. The CDR3 is 15 amino acids. Germline V gives CDR1 SEHNR, CDR2 FQNEAQ (reference sequence). V lost 0 bases and J lost 0, with 5 bases in between. CDR3 nucleotides: TGTGCCAGCAGCTTAGCGGCGGCAACTAATGAAAAACTGTTTTTT. Its translation is CASSLAAATNEKLFF.

J is TRBJ1-4 and V is TRBV5-5, with D perhaps TRBD1 (5 bases). CDR3 length: 16 residues. Trimming shortened V by 4 bases and J by 3 bases, and 16 bases separated the two germline ends. Germline V gene lookup returns CDR1 SGHKS and CDR2 YYEKEE (reference sequence). This CDR3 reads CASSLRGDGSNEKLFF. Written as DNA, the CDR3 is TGTGCCAGCAGCCTCCGAGGGGACGGATCTAATGAAAAACTGTTTTTT. The variable domain in full, with the rest retrieved from reference TRBV5-5 and TRBJ1-4, is DAGVTQSPTHLIKTRGQQVTLRCSPISGHKSVSWYQQVLGQGPQFIFQYYEKEERGRGNFPDRFSARQFPNYSSELNVNALLLGDSALYLCASSLRGDGSNEKLFFGSGTQLSVL.

The chain combines TRBV5-3 with TRBJ2-3; D perhaps matches TRBD2 (6 bases). TRBV5-3 is marked as an open reading frame, function uncertain. The ends were cut back, 10 bases at V and 9 bases at J, with 21 bases in the middle. The length of the CDR3 is 13 residues. DNA of the CDR3: TGTGCCGCGGGGAGGCAACTCGAGGAAACGCAGTATTTT. This translates into CAAGRQLEETQYF.

The V call is TRBV2, the J call TRBJ2-5, with 7 bases that match TRBD1. V shed 1 base, J shed 4 bases, and the junction held 6 bases outside the gene matches. Germline V CDR1 and CDR2: SNHLY, FYNNEI. The CDR3 is made up of 15 amino acids. The CDR3 region is CASSEEGQWRETQYF. CDR3 nucleotides: TGTGCCAGCAGTGAAGAGGGACAGTGGAGAGAGACCCAGTACTTC.

This chain connects TRBV28 to TRBJ2-7; D gene unclear. The germline CDR1 and CDR2 sequences are MDHEN and SYDVKM. Trimming cost V 10 bases and J 0 bases, with 13 bases left between them. The CDR3 contains 13 residues. The CDR3 DNA reads as TGTGCCACGATCTTCTCGGGCTCCTACGAGCAGTACTTC. Translating gives CATIFSGSYEQYF. The complete variable domain, with remaining parts taken from reference TRBV28 and TRBJ2-7, reads DVKVTQSSRYLVKRTGEKVFLECVQDMDHENMFWYRQDPGLGLRLIYFSYDVKMKEKGDIPEGYSVSREKKERFSLILESASTNQTSMYLCATIFSGSYEQYFGPGTRLTVT.

V and J are TRBV7-6 and TRBJ1-2; D uncertain. V shed 1 base and J shed 4 bases, with 10 bases lying between them. CDR1 is SGHVS, CDR2 FNYEAQ, per germline. CDR3 length: 14 residues. CDR3 coding DNA: TGTGCCAGCAGCTTAGAAGGGCCAGGCTATGGCTACACCTTC. Its protein product is CASSLEGPGYGYTF.

With regard to this clonotype: Mismatch with germline at one junction end may stem from a read error. The chain carries TRBV6-8 and TRBJ1-2; D uncertain. Germline CDR1 reads MNHGY; CDR2 reads SAAAGT. The CDR3 runs to 15 residues. The CDR3 coding sequence is TGTGCCAGTAGTTACTCACCGCAGGACGACTATGGCTACACCTTC. Amino acids: CASSYSPQDDYGYTF.

A single count supports this clonotype. This rearrangement joins TRBV6-1 to TRBJ2-1; the D is unclear. The CDR3 loop spans 15 amino acids. Germline CDR1 reads MNHNS; CDR2 reads SASEGT. V lost 2 bases and J lost 8, with 16 bases in between. The CDR3 region is CASSESGQRSDEQFF. The CDR3 coding sequence is TGTGCCAGCAGTGAATCCGGTCAGAGGTCCGATGAGCAGTTCTTC.

In its sample, this clonotype was seen a few times. The J gene is TRBJ2-5, the V gene TRBV19; D possibly uses TRBD1 or TRBD2 (5 bases each). The CDR3 consists of 14 residues. With 1 base removed from V and 10 bases from J, the gap between germline ends came to 16 bases. From germline, CDR1 is LNHDA and CDR2 SQIVND (reference sequence). In nucleotides, the CDR3 is TGTGCCAGTAGTATAGCTACCCGGTCTGGGGGCCAGTACTTC. Encoded protein: CASSIATRSGGQYF.

V usage is TRBV5-1 and J usage is TRBJ2-7, with TRBD1 matching over 10 bases. Germline V gene sequence: CDR1 SGHRS, CDR2 YFSETQ. The CDR3 runs 16 residues. Unmatched junction bases numbered 5, after V lost 0 bases and J lost 2 bases. The CDR3 protein is CASSLGGQGRTYEQYF. The CDR3 coding sequence is TGCGCCAGCAGCTTGGGGGGACAGGGGAGAACCTACGAGCAGTACTTC.

To note about this clonotype: Lacking the conserved final phenylalanine or tryptophan, this CDR3 likely reflects a read error. The genes are TRBV7-2 and TRBJ1-2; the D gene is possibly TRBD1 (6 bases). Trimming pared 1 base from V and 3 bases from J, leaving 15 bases between. The CDR3 sequence is 16 residues long. Germline loops: CDR1 SGHTA, CDR2 FQGNSA. This chain's CDR3 is CASSLDEAGEDYGYTL. The CDR3 coding sequence is TGTGCCAGCAGCTTAGATGAGGCAGGGGAAGACTATGGCTACACCTTA.

This clonotype has only a few counts. CDR3 nucleotide sequence: TGCGCCAGCAGCGATAGAAGGGCCTCCTACAATGAGCAGTTCTTC. This gives the protein CASSDRRASYNEQFF. The rearrangement uses TRBV10-2 and TRBJ2-1; D unresolved. From germline, CDR1 is WSHSY and CDR2 SAAADI. The V and J ends lost 6 bases and 0 bases respectively, with 12 bases between them. CDR3 length: 15 residues.

This chain uses TRBV12-3 or TRBV12-4 with TRBJ1-1; TRBD1 agrees at 7 bases. Unmatched junction bases numbered 9, after V lost 7 bases and J lost 4 bases. This CDR3 is built from 14 residues. The CDR3 spells CASTPGGGITEAFF. Written as DNA, the CDR3 is TGTGCCAGCACCCCAGGGGGAGGGATCACTGAAGCTTTCTTT.

The CDR3 spells CASSLESLGAGAVKTQYF. The CDR3 DNA is TGTGCCAGCAGCTTAGAAAGTTTAGGAGCGGGAGCGGTTAAGACCCAGTACTTC. The rearrangement uses TRBV7-2 and TRBJ2-5; 8 bases are shared with TRBD2. The germline V gene encodes CDR1 SGHTA and CDR2 FQGNSA. V trimming: 1 base; J trimming: 6 bases; junction bases outside the gene matches: 16. The CDR3 length is 18 residues.

The rearrangement links TRBV6-1 to TRBJ2-2, with D possibly being TRBD1 (6 bases). Germline lookup yields CDR1 MNHNS and CDR2 SASEGT. The CDR3 runs 15 residues. The V gene lost 7 bases and the J gene lost 5 bases, with 17 bases spanning the gap. The CDR3 region has the DNA TGTGCCAGCATCAAACGGGACATAAAAACCGGGGAGCTGTTTTTT. Translating it yields CASIKRDIKTGELFF.

The rearrangement links TRBV18 to TRBJ2-1; D is uncertain. V dropped 0 bases and J dropped 8 bases, with 23 bases sitting between them. CDR3 size: 18 residues. Germline CDR1 reads KGHSH; CDR2 reads LQKENI. The DNA of the CDR3 is TGTGCCAGCTCACCACCGCTTTTTGAGCAGGCGAATGTCGATGAGCAGTTCTTC. Protein: CASSPPLFEQANVDEQFF.

This clonotype came up a few times. The rearrangement uses TRBV24-1 and TRBJ2-5; no clear D. The CDR3 has 15 amino acids. The V gene's germline CDR1 is KGHDR and CDR2 SFDVKD. Trimming pared 4 bases from V and 5 bases from J, leaving 16 bases between. The CDR3 coding sequence is TGTGCCACCAGTGACTTTCCTTCGGTGCATGAGACCCAGTACTTC. Translating it yields CATSDFPSVHETQYF.

In its sample, this clonotype was seen a few times. V is TRBV19 and J is TRBJ1-2, with 7 bases identical to TRBD1. Germline CDR1 and CDR2: LNHDA and SQIVND (reference sequence). This CDR3 region has 16 residues. Trimming removed 5 bases from V and 6 bases from J; junction bases left unmatched: 15. The CDR3 sequence is CASSPTGTDFLNGYTF. The CDR3 nucleotides read TGTGCCAGTAGTCCGACCGGGACAGATTTCTTAAATGGCTACACCTTC.

A remark on this clonotype: The CDR3 end shows no conserved phenylalanine or tryptophan, and so a read error is likely. This chain joins TRBV29-1 and TRBJ2-7; D remains ambiguous. Looked up from germline, CDR1 is SQVTM and CDR2 is ANQGSEA. V dropped 1 base and J dropped 5 bases, with 15 bases sitting between them. The CDR3 has 14 amino acids. The CDR3: CSVEAAAVDDEQYL. CDR3 DNA sequence: TGCAGCGTTGAAGCCGCCGCAGTCGACGACGAGCAGTACTTA.

The DNA of the CDR3 is TGTGCCATCACCCCCTCAAGCGGCAAGGAGCAGTTCTTC. Its protein product is CAITPSSGKEQFF. J is TRBJ2-1 and V is TRBV10-3, with D possibly matching TRBD2 (5 bases). Trimming removed 7 bases from V and 10 bases from J, with 17 bases in between. This CDR3 is 13 amino acids long. Germline-derived CDR1 and CDR2 are ENHRY and SYGVKD.

This chain joins TRBV2 and TRBJ1-6; D ambiguous. V lost 2 bases, J lost 7 bases, and 6 bases lay in between. There are 13 residues in the CDR3. CDR1 and CDR2 (germline): SNHLY, FYNNEI. CDR3 coding DNA: TGTGCCAGCAGTGAAAGTAGGAATTCACCCCTCCACTTT. It is translated as CASSESRNSPLHF.

This CDR3 reads CAIKGSGGNNEQYF. Written as DNA, the CDR3 is TGTGCCATCAAGGGGAGCGGGGGTAACAACGAGCAGTACTTC. The chain employs TRBV10-3 and TRBJ2-7; 8 positions agree with TRBD2. Germline V gene data show CDR1 as ENHRY and CDR2 as SYGVKD. The V gene end was trimmed by 7 bases and the J gene end by 5 bases; junction bases not matched to a gene: 10. The CDR3 spans 14 residues.

The rearrangement links TRBV12-3 or TRBV12-4 to TRBJ1-6, with D unclear. This CDR3 contains 12 residues. With 3 bases removed from V and 8 bases from J, the gap between germline ends came to 5 bases. In DNA, the CDR3 is TGTGCCAGCAGTTTGACCGATTCACCCCTCCACTTT. This codes for CASSLTDSPLHF.

The CDR3 DNA reads TGTGCCAGCAGTTTCCGACTCAGGGGCGGGAGCGGCTACACCTTC. This gives the protein CASSFRLRGGSGYTF. V gene TRBV6-5 combines with J gene TRBJ1-2; D may be TRBD1 (6 bases). Looked up from germline, CDR1 is MNHEY and CDR2 is SVGAGI. The CDR3 is 15 amino acids. The ends were cut back, 4 bases at V and 8 bases at J, with 20 bases in the middle.

V usage is TRBV7-6 and J usage is TRBJ1-2, with D hard to call. The V end was cut by 1 base, the J end by 0 bases, with 9 bases between. The CDR3 loop spans 15 amino acids. CDR1 and CDR2 from the germline V gene are SGHVS and FNYEAQ. CDR3: CASSLGPDPNYGYTF. DNA of the CDR3: TGTGCCAGCAGCTTAGGTCCAGACCCTAACTATGGCTACACCTTC.

CDR3 region: CASSQERGLAYEQYF. CDR3 in DNA: TGTGCCAGCAGCCAAGAGCGTGGACTAGCGTACGAGCAGTACTTC. The J gene is TRBJ2-7, the V gene TRBV14, with TRBD2 identical over 9 bases. The CDR3 runs to 15 residues. V lost 0 bases to trimming and J lost 4 bases; unmatched junction nucleotides: 4. The germline V gene has CDR1 SGHDN and CDR2 FVKESK.

CDR3: CATRATTNEKLFF. CDR3 nucleotide sequence: TGTGCCACACGGGCGACAACTAATGAAAAACTGTTTTTT. The chain joins TRBV11-2 to TRBJ1-4, with unresolved D. The CDR3 is made up of 13 amino acids. Germline V gene sequence: CDR1 SGHAT, CDR2 FQNNGV. Trimming pared 10 bases from V and 0 bases from J, leaving 9 bases between.

This clonotype occurred a few times. This chain uses TRBV28 with TRBJ1-2; D unresolved. Trimming pared 5 bases from V and 4 bases from J, leaving 11 bases between. Looked up from germline, CDR1 is MDHEN and CDR2 is SYDVKM. The CDR3 runs 13 residues. The CDR3 nucleotides are TGTGCCAGCAGTACCCACGGAGCCTATGGCTACACCTTC. It translates to CASSTHGAYGYTF.

This clonotype was picked up many times. The chain has TRBV12-3 or TRBV12-4 and TRBJ2-5; TRBD2 matches at 7 bases. The length of the CDR3 is 12 residues. V gave up 6 bases and J gave up 5 bases; unmatched junction bases: 3. CDR3 sequence: CASRLARETQYF. CDR3 nucleotides: TGTGCCAGCAGACTAGCGCGGGAGACCCAGTACTTC.